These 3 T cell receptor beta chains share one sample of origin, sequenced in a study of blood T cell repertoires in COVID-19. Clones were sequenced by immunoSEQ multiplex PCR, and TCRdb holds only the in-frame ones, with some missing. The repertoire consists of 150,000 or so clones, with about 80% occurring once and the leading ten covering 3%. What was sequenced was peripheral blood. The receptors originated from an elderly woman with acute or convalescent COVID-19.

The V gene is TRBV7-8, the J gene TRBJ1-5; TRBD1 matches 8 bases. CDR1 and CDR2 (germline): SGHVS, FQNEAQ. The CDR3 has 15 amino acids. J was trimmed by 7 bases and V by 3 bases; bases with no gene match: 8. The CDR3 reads CASSFAGGVGQPQHF. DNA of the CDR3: TGTGCCAGCAGCTTTGCAGGGGGCGTGGGCCAGCCCCAGCATTTT.

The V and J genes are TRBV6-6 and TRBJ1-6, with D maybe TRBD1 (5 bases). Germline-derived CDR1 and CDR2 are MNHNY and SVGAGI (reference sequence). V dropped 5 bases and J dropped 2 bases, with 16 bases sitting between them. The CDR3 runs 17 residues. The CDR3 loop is CASSPLGGRAYNSPLHF. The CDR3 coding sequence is TGTGCCAGCAGTCCTCTCGGGGGAAGGGCCTATAATTCACCCCTCCACTTT.

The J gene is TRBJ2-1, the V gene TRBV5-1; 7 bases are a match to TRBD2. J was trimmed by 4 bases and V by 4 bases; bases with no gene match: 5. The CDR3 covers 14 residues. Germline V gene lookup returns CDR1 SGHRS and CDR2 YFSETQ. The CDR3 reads CASSPSGGYNEQFF. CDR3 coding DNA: TGCGCCAGCAGCCCCTCCGGGGGGTACAATGAGCAGTTCTTC.